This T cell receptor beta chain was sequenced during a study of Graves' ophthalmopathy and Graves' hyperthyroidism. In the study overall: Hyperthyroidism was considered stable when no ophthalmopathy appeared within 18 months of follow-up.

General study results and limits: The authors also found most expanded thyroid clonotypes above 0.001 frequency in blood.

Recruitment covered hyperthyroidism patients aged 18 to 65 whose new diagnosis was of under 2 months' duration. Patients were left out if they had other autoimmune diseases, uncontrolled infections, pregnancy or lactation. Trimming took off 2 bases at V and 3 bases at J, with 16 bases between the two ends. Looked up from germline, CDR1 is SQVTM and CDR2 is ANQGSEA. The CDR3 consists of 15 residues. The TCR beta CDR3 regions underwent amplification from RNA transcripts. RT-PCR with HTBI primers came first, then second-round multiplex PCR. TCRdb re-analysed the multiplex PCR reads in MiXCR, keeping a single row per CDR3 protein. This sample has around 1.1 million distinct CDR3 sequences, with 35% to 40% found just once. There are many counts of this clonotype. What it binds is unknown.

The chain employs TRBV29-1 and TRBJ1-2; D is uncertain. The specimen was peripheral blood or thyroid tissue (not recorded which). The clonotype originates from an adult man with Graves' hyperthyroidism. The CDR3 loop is CSVEPSDGAYYGYTF. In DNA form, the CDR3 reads TGCAGCGTTGAACCGTCAGACGGTGCGTACTATGGCTACACCTTC.